A single sample gave rise to the 8 T cell receptor beta chains below, sequenced in a study of blood T cell repertoires in COVID-19. Assay: immunoSEQ multiplex PCR; the TCRdb copy retains only in-frame clones and omits some. The table includes 55,000 to 75,000 clones, around 81% detected once. The source material was peripheral blood. These receptors were taken from a man older than 75 with COVID-19, enrolled during active disease.

The chain is built from TRBV27 and TRBJ1-3; 8 bases match TRBD1. V shed 5 bases, J shed 4 bases, and the junction held 4 bases outside the gene matches. The CDR3 has 14 amino acids. Looked up from germline, CDR1 is MNHEY and CDR2 is SMNVEV (reference sequence). The CDR3 coding sequence is TGTGCCAGCAGTCTCAGGGGGCTCGGAAACACCATATATTTT. Residues: CASSLRGLGNTIYF.

The chain joins TRBV30 to TRBJ1-5, with a possible D match to TRBD1 (5 bases). With 5 bases removed from V and 4 bases from J, the gap between germline ends came to 12 bases. CDR1 and CDR2 from the germline V gene are GTSNPN and SVGIG (reference sequence). The CDR3 covers 13 residues. The CDR3 nucleotides are TGTGCCTGGGAGTCGGGGGGGAATCAGCCCCAGCATTTT. Protein sequence: CAWESGGNQPQHF.

CDR3 bases: TGTGCCAGCAGTCTGCTCGGGGGTAATTCACCCCTCCACTTT. Its protein is CASSLLGGNSPLHF. The gene calls are TRBV27 and TRBJ1-6, with a weak D call TRBD1 (5 bases). The CDR3 is made up of 14 amino acids. Germline lookup yields CDR1 MNHEY and CDR2 SMNVEV (reference sequence). V was cut by 5 bases and J by 6 bases, with 11 bases left in between.

This chain uses TRBV19 with TRBJ1-5; weak D call: TRBD1 (5 bases). V lost 0 bases and J lost 7, with 10 bases in between. The CDR3 extends over 14 amino acids. The germline V gene has CDR1 LNHDA and CDR2 SQIVND (reference sequence). The CDR3 region has the DNA TGTGCCAGTAGTATAGACAGGGAAGGCCAGCCCCAGCATTTT. This translates into CASSIDREGQPQHF.

The chain uses TRBV30 and TRBJ1-5; 7 bases are shared with TRBD1. Losses at the gene ends were 1 base for V and 4 bases for J; bases not matched to a gene: 7. This CDR3 contains 15 residues. The germline V gene has CDR1 GTSNPN and CDR2 SVGIG (reference sequence). The CDR3 spells CAWSEKGGWNQPQHF. The DNA of the CDR3 is TGTGCCTGGAGTGAGAAAGGGGGCTGGAATCAGCCCCAGCATTTT. The entire variable domain, with the rest obtained from reference TRBV30 and TRBJ1-5, is as follows: SQTIHQWPATLVQPVGSPLSLECTVEGTSNPNLYWYRQAAGRGLQLLFYSVGIGQISSEVPQNLSASRPQDRQFILSSKKLLLSDSGFYLCAWSEKGGWNQPQHFGDGTRLSIL.

In this sample, this clone turned up a few times. CDR3 bases: TGTGCCAGCAGCCTAGGACTAGCGGGGGGCACTGAGCAGTTCTTC. This sequence encodes CASSLGLAGGTEQFF. The V call is TRBV6-4, the J call TRBJ2-1; 14 bases are shared with TRBD2. Trimming at V came to 6 bases and at J to 9 bases, leaving 7 bases not matched to a gene. CDR3 size: 15 residues. Germline V gene data show CDR1 as MRHNA and CDR2 as SNTAGT.

The rearrangement uses TRBV11-2 and TRBJ2-3; D is unresolved. Germline CDR1 reads SGHAT; CDR2 reads FQNNGV. With 2 bases removed from V and 4 bases from J, the gap between germline ends came to 10 bases. The CDR3 runs 14 residues. The CDR3 region is CASSLTPRADTQYF. CDR3 DNA sequence: TGTGCCAGCAGCTTAACTCCGCGTGCAGATACGCAGTATTTT.

This rearrangement joins TRBV5-8 to TRBJ1-2, with 8 bases fitting TRBD1. From germline, CDR1 is SGHTS and CDR2 YDEGEE. CDR3 length equals 15 residues. V gave up 0 bases and J gave up 6 bases; unmatched junction bases: 7. The chain's CDR3 is CASSLVARGLDGYTF. The DNA for the CDR3 is TGTGCCAGCAGCTTGGTGGCCAGGGGGCTCGATGGCTACACCTTC.